This T cell receptor beta chain came from a study of PD-1 blockade in classical Hodgkin lymphoma. V was shortened by 3 bases and J by 2 bases, with 10 bases between the two germline ends. The CDR3 loop spans 13 amino acids. Germline lookup yields CDR1 GTSNPN and CDR2 SVGIG (reference sequence). Study-level results: Patients who responded completely had about the same baseline diversity as newly diagnosed patients.

All the patients suffered relapse after autologous stem cell transplantation, and brentuximab vedotin exposure differed. On this clone itself: The antigen remains unidentified.

Repertoires were generated with immunoSEQ multiplex PCR, while TCRdb's copy carries only in-frame clones and drops some. The sample has some 100,000 clones, roughly 92% seen once. The source is a human donor with classical Hodgkin lymphoma. The chain combines TRBV30 with TRBJ1-2; D might be TRBD1 (5 bases). This specimen was peripheral blood mononuclear cells (PBMCs), taken at baseline. The CDR3 protein is CAWSPRANYGYTF. In nucleotides, the CDR3 is TGTGCCTGGAGCCCCAGGGCCAACTATGGCTACACCTTC.